These T cell receptor beta chains were read from a single sample in a study of shared clonotypes between healthy human individuals. The protocol was immunoSEQ multiplex PCR, while the TCRdb copy is restricted to in-frame clones and leaves out a portion. The data show over a million clones, approximately 97% seen once. The material sequenced was naive CD4+ T cells sorted from blood. These receptors came from a man aged 25 to 40 in good health. The CDR3 runs from the conserved cysteine through the conserved F or W. The D gene is left open where the match is weak. Clone size appears in some rows only: once, few, many, or a class for an expanded clone.

>TRBV5-1|TRBJ1-1|-|TRBD1
CASSFGQGAGLNTEAFF
TGCGCCAGCAGCTTTGGCCAGGGGGCGGGGCTAAACACTGAAGCTTTCTTT
>TRBV7-2|TRBJ2-7|-|-
CASSLARGGLNF
TGTGCCAGCAGCTTAGCCCGCGGAGGCCTTAACTTC
>TRBV6-4|TRBJ2-1|-|-
CASSRSEYNEQFF
TGTGCCAGCAGTCGTAGCGAATACAATGAGCAGTTCTTC
>TRBV27|TRBJ1-2|once|-
CASRRADPNYGYTF
TGTGCCAGCAGAAGGGCAGATCCTAACTATGGCTACACCTTC
>TRBV10-1|TRBJ2-5|-|TRBD2
CASIGWGLAGLAETQYF
TGCGCCAGCATCGGTTGGGGACTAGCGGGCTTAGCAGAGACCCAGTACTTC
>TRBV15|TRBJ2-3|-|TRBD2
CATRGFGLAGGLATDTQYF
TGTGCCACCAGAGGGTTTGGACTAGCGGGAGGGCTGGCCACAGATACGCAGTATTTT
>TRBV6-1|TRBJ2-7|-|TRBD1
CASSARDRGIEQYF
TGTGCCAGCAGTGCCCGGGACAGGGGGATCGAGCAGTACTTC
>TRBV19|TRBJ1-4|-|-
CASSEPGSILSILFF
TGTGCCAGTAGTGAGCCCGGGTCGATACTTTCTATTCTGTTTTTT
>TRBV27|TRBJ2-5|-|-
CASSLTYLLEETQYF
TGTGCCAGCAGTTTAACGTATTTGCTAGAGGAGACCCAGTACTTC
>TRBV18|TRBJ2-5|-|TRBD1
CASSPPTGRETQYF
TGTGCCAGCTCACCACCGACAGGGCGGGAGACCCAGTACTTC
>TRBV5-1|TRBJ2-7|once|-
CASSVQGMLSEQYF
TGCGCCAGCAGCGTTCAGGGTATGCTATCCGAGCAGTACTTC
>TRBV19|TRBJ2-1|-|TRBD1
CASSRTGDTNEQFF
TGTGCCAGTAGTCGAACAGGGGACACCAATGAGCAGTTCTTC
>TRBV18|TRBJ2-7|-|-
CASSPGRESEQYF
TGTGCCAGCTCACCAGGCCGGGAAAGCGAGCAGTACTTC
>TRBV2|TRBJ1-5|-|-
CASSVGGPDQPQHF
TGTGCCAGCAGTGTGGGGGGACCCGATCAGCCCCAGCATTTT
>TRBV10-3|TRBJ1-2|-|-
CAISAGNNYGYTF
TGTGCCATCAGTGCAGGGAACAACTATGGCTACACCTTC
>TRBV5-4|TRBJ2-5|-|TRBD2
CASRQAGAVQETQYF
TGTGCCAGCAGACAAGCGGGAGCAGTACAAGAGACCCAGTACTTC
>TRBV18|TRBJ2-2|-|TRBD2
CASSPLAAGNAGELFF
TGTGCCAGCTCACCTCTAGCGGCCGGTAATGCCGGGGAGCTGTTTTTT
>TRBV6-1|TRBJ2-7|-|-
CASTAIDQISYEQYF
TGTGCCAGCACAGCTATCGACCAGATCTCCTACGAGCAGTACTTC
>TRBV6-5|TRBJ1-1|-|-
CASSYRTASTEAFF
TGTGCCAGCAGTTACAGGACAGCAAGCACTGAAGCTTTCTTT
>TRBV5-1|TRBJ2-7|-|TRBD2
CASSLRAGGWYEQYF
TGCGCCAGCAGCTTGCGAGCGGGAGGCTGGTACGAGCAGTACTTC
>TRBV28|TRBJ2-2|-|-
CASRAPNTGELFF
TGTGCCAGCAGGGCTCCGAACACCGGGGAGCTGTTTTTT
>TRBV10-3|TRBJ2-7|-|TRBD1
CAISEGTAVGYEQYF
TGTGCCATCAGTGAGGGGACAGCGGTGGGCTACGAGCAGTACTTC
>TRBV9|TRBJ1-1|once|TRBD1
CASSVVDRGFNTEAFF
TGTGCCAGCAGCGTAGTGGACAGGGGCTTTAACACTGAAGCTTTCTTT
>TRBV6-5|TRBJ2-6|-|-
CASMGSSGANVLTF
TGTGCCAGCATGGGAAGCTCTGGGGCCAACGTCCTGACTTTC
>TRBV28|TRBJ2-3|-|TRBD1
CATSLGPRTGVHTQYF
TGTGCTACCAGTTTGGGCCCCAGGACAGGGGTTCATACGCAGTATTTT
>TRBV28|TRBJ2-5|-|-
CASSSADRLATQYF
TGTGCCAGCAGCTCCGCCGACAGGTTGGCGACCCAGTACTTC
>TRBV5-1|TRBJ1-5|-|-
CASSLAGDNQPQHF
TGCGCCAGCAGCTTGGCAGGGGACAATCAGCCCCAGCATTTT
>TRBV6-5|TRBJ1-2|-|-
CASSYGGTPNYGYTF
TGTGCCAGCAGTTACGGGGGGACCCCTAACTATGGCTACACCTTC
>TRBV6-5|TRBJ2-7|-|TRBD1
CASSTGGGEQYF
TGTGCCAGCAGTACAGGGGGCGGGGAGCAGTACTTC
>TRBV28|TRBJ1-4|-|TRBD1
CASRLDRGREKLFF
TGTGCCAGCAGACTCGACAGGGGCAGGGAAAAACTGTTTTTT
>TRBV28|TRBJ1-4|-|TRBD1
CASSLYGTVANEKLFF
TGTGCCAGCAGTTTATATGGGACAGTAGCTAATGAAAAACTGTTTTTT
>TRBV19|TRBJ2-1|-|-
CASSIEGRAYNEQFF
TGTGCCAGTAGTATAGAGGGTAGAGCCTACAATGAGCAGTTCTTC